This is a list of T cell receptor beta chains from one sample in a study of blood T cell repertoires in COVID-19. Method: immunoSEQ multiplex PCR; TCRdb's copy keeps in-frame clones and lacks some. The sample holds hundreds of thousands of clones; 89% are singletons and the top ten take 3.5% to 4%. The source material was PBMCs or T cells enriched from blood (not recorded which). These TCRs come from a woman in her twenties or thirties with acute COVID-19. CDR3s include the opening cysteine and the closing phenylalanine or tryptophan. Fields, in order: V gene, D gene, J gene, clone size, CDR3 DNA, CDR3 protein. D genes are given only for firm matches. Rows give clone size only sometimes, using once, few, many, or a class for an expanded clone.

V gene: TRBV11-2
D gene: TRBD1
J gene: TRBJ1-6
clone size: NA
CDR3 DNA: TGTGCCAGCAGCTTAGGGACAGGGAGCTCACCCCTCCACTTT
CDR3 protein: CASSLGTGSSPLHF

V gene: TRBV28
D gene: NA
J gene: TRBJ1-1
clone size: NA
CDR3 DNA: TGTGCCAGCAGTTTCTTAGCCAGAACGAACACTGAAGCTTTCTTT
CDR3 protein: CASSFLARTNTEAFF

V gene: TRBV6-5
D gene: NA
J gene: TRBJ1-1
clone size: NA
CDR3 DNA: TGTGCCAGCAGTTACTCGCGGGAAGAAGCTTTCTTT
CDR3 protein: CASSYSREEAFF

V gene: TRBV28
D gene: TRBD1
J gene: TRBJ2-1
clone size: NA
CDR3 DNA: TGTGCCAGCAGTACCGGGACAGACCCCTACAATGAGCAGTTCTTC
CDR3 protein: CASSTGTDPYNEQFF

V gene: TRBV18
D gene: TRBD1
J gene: TRBJ1-4
clone size: NA
CDR3 DNA: TGTGCCAGCTCACCGCAGGGGGCGACTAATGAAAAACTGTTTTTT
CDR3 protein: CASSPQGATNEKLFF

V gene: TRBV3-1/TRBV3-2
D gene: TRBD2
J gene: TRBJ2-3
clone size: NA
CDR3 DNA: TGTGCCAGCAGCCATCAGGCAGTAGCGGGGAATACGCAGTATTTT
CDR3 protein: CASSHQAVAGNTQYF

V gene: TRBV7-6
D gene: TRBD2
J gene: TRBJ2-1
clone size: NA
CDR3 DNA: TGTGCCAGCAGCCTGAACCCACCGGGACTAGCCCGATACAATGAGCAGTTCTTC
CDR3 protein: CASSLNPPGLARYNEQFF

V gene: TRBV25-1
D gene: NA
J gene: TRBJ1-2
clone size: NA
CDR3 DNA: TGTGCCAGCAGTGAATTGGACAGTCGACGCCGCGGCTACACCTTC
CDR3 protein: CASSELDSRRRGYTF

V gene: TRBV7-9
D gene: NA
J gene: TRBJ1-1
clone size: NA
CDR3 DNA: TGTGCCAGCAGCTTAGCGCGTCGGGGCACTGAAGCTTTCTTT
CDR3 protein: CASSLARRGTEAFF

V gene: TRBV15
D gene: TRBD1
J gene: TRBJ2-3
clone size: once
CDR3 DNA: TGTGCCACCAGCAGGAACCGGGACAGGATCACAGATACGCAGTATTTT
CDR3 protein: CATSRNRDRITDTQYF

V gene: TRBV5-1
D gene: NA
J gene: TRBJ2-7
clone size: NA
CDR3 DNA: TGCGCCAGCAGACCAGGGTGGGATAGCTCCTACGAGCAGTACTTC
CDR3 protein: CASRPGWDSSYEQYF

V gene: TRBV30
D gene: NA
J gene: TRBJ1-5
clone size: NA
CDR3 DNA: TGTGCCTGGCAAATGGACAGCAAGGGCAATAGCAATCAGCCCCAGCATTTT
CDR3 protein: CAWQMDSKGNSNQPQHF

V gene: TRBV6-5
D gene: TRBD1
J gene: TRBJ1-3
clone size: NA
CDR3 DNA: TGTGCCAGCGGGACAGGGTCTGGAAACACCATATATTTT
CDR3 protein: CASGTGSGNTIYF

V gene: TRBV7-6
D gene: TRBD1
J gene: TRBJ1-1
clone size: NA
CDR3 DNA: TGTGCCAGCAGTCCCCGTGTTTGGACAGGGTACGCTGAAGCTTTCTTT
CDR3 protein: CASSPRVWTGYAEAFF

V gene: TRBV10-1
D gene: TRBD1
J gene: TRBJ2-7
clone size: NA
CDR3 DNA: TGCGCCAGCAGTGATGAGCCAGGGGGCTCCTACGAGCAGTACTTC
CDR3 protein: CASSDEPGGSYEQYF

V gene: TRBV7-7
D gene: NA
J gene: TRBJ2-1
clone size: NA
CDR3 DNA: TGTGCCAGCAGCTTAGAGCCTTACAATGAGCAGTTCTTC
CDR3 protein: CASSLEPYNEQFF

V gene: TRBV7-3
D gene: TRBD1
J gene: TRBJ2-3
clone size: NA
CDR3 DNA: TGTGCCAGCAGCTTCCCGGGACAGGGGGGTCAAGATACGCAGTATTTT
CDR3 protein: CASSFPGQGGQDTQYF

V gene: TRBV20-1
D gene: TRBD2
J gene: TRBJ2-1
clone size: NA
CDR3 DNA: TGCAGTGCTAGTCCTAGCGGGGGTCTCTACAATGAGCAGTTCTTC
CDR3 protein: CSASPSGGLYNEQFF

V gene: TRBV3-1/TRBV3-2
D gene: NA
J gene: TRBJ2-7
clone size: NA
CDR3 DNA: TGTGCCAGCAGCCTCGAGATTAGCTACGAGCAGTACTTC
CDR3 protein: CASSLEISYEQYF

V gene: TRBV30
D gene: NA
J gene: TRBJ1-2
clone size: NA
CDR3 DNA: TGTGCCTGCAACGACGGGACTAACTATGGCTACACCTTC
CDR3 protein: CACNDGTNYGYTF

V gene: TRBV7-2
D gene: NA
J gene: TRBJ1-2
clone size: NA
CDR3 DNA: TGTGCCAGCAGCACCCCAGGGACTTACTCTTGGTACACCTTC
CDR3 protein: CASSTPGTYSWYTF

V gene: TRBV7-6
D gene: NA
J gene: TRBJ2-3
clone size: NA
CDR3 DNA: TGTGCCAGCAGCTTAGGGGCCCACACAGATACGCAGTATTTT
CDR3 protein: CASSLGAHTDTQYF

V gene: TRBV7-8
D gene: NA
J gene: TRBJ1-1
clone size: NA
CDR3 DNA: TGTGCCAGCAGCTTAGAGGGAGAATGGCAGGACACTGAAGCTTTCTTT
CDR3 protein: CASSLEGEWQDTEAFF

V gene: TRBV9
D gene: NA
J gene: TRBJ1-2
clone size: NA
CDR3 DNA: TGTGCCAGCGGCACTGGGGAGGGAAACTATGGCTACACCTTC
CDR3 protein: CASGTGEGNYGYTF

V gene: TRBV7-2
D gene: TRBD1
J gene: TRBJ2-4
clone size: NA
CDR3 DNA: TGTGCCAGCAGCTTAGGCCAGGGGGCGGACATTCAGTACTTC
CDR3 protein: CASSLGQGADIQYF

V gene: TRBV28
D gene: TRBD1
J gene: TRBJ2-1
clone size: NA
CDR3 DNA: TGTGCCAGCAGTTCCCGGGACAGCATCAATGAGCAGTTCTTC
CDR3 protein: CASSSRDSINEQFF

V gene: TRBV29-1
D gene: TRBD2
J gene: TRBJ2-7
clone size: NA
CDR3 DNA: TGCAGCGTTGAACCCAGGTCGGGGGGCGAGCAGTACTTC
CDR3 protein: CSVEPRSGGEQYF

V gene: TRBV18
D gene: NA
J gene: TRBJ1-5
clone size: NA
CDR3 DNA: TGTGCCAGCTCACCACCGCGGGATAGCAATCAGCCCCAGCATTTT
CDR3 protein: CASSPPRDSNQPQHF

V gene: TRBV18
D gene: NA
J gene: TRBJ2-3
clone size: NA
CDR3 DNA: TGTGCCAGCTCACGCTGGGACACTAGCACAGATACGCAGTATTTT
CDR3 protein: CASSRWDTSTDTQYF

V gene: TRBV18
D gene: NA
J gene: TRBJ2-7
clone size: NA
CDR3 DNA: TGTGCCAGCTCACTAGGCCAGGGTGTGAACGAGCAGTACTTC
CDR3 protein: CASSLGQGVNEQYF

V gene: TRBV19
D gene: NA
J gene: TRBJ2-1
clone size: NA
CDR3 DNA: TGTGCCAGTAGAGGCAGGGTGCCTCACAATGAGCAGTTCTTC
CDR3 protein: CASRGRVPHNEQFF

V gene: TRBV21-1
D gene: NA
J gene: TRBJ2-1
clone size: NA
CDR3 DNA: TGTGCCAGCAGCCGTCGGACTAAAGCGGGGGTCAATGAGCAGTTCTTC
CDR3 protein: CASSRRTKAGVNEQFF

V gene: TRBV27
D gene: TRBD1
J gene: TRBJ1-3
clone size: NA
CDR3 DNA: TGTGCCAGCAGTTTTAACAGGGGTGGAAACACCATATATTTT
CDR3 protein: CASSFNRGGNTIYF

V gene: TRBV19
D gene: TRBD2
J gene: TRBJ2-1
clone size: NA
CDR3 DNA: TGTGCCAGTGCGGGACTAGGATACAGTGAGCAGTTCTTC
CDR3 protein: CASAGLGYSEQFF

V gene: TRBV28
D gene: TRBD1
J gene: TRBJ2-1
clone size: NA
CDR3 DNA: TGTGCCAGCAGTTCGACAGGGCTCAATGAGCAGTTCTTC
CDR3 protein: CASSSTGLNEQFF

V gene: TRBV3-1/TRBV3-2
D gene: TRBD1
J gene: TRBJ1-6
clone size: NA
CDR3 DNA: TGTGCCAGCAGCCCCAGGACAGGGGATGCTTCACCCCTCCACTTT
CDR3 protein: CASSPRTGDASPLHF

V gene: TRBV10-1
D gene: NA
J gene: TRBJ1-1
clone size: NA
CDR3 DNA: TGCGCCAGCAGTGAGCGGTCATACCCGTTTGAAGCTTTCTTT
CDR3 protein: CASSERSYPFEAFF

V gene: TRBV9
D gene: TRBD1
J gene: TRBJ2-1
clone size: NA
CDR3 DNA: TGTGCCAGCAGCGAGAGGGACAGGGTAAGCAATGAGCAGTTCTTC
CDR3 protein: CASSERDRVSNEQFF

V gene: TRBV6-4
D gene: TRBD1
J gene: TRBJ2-6
clone size: few
CDR3 DNA: TGTGCCAGCAGTGCCCATACAGGGGCCGGGGCCAACGTCCTGACTTTC
CDR3 protein: CASSAHTGAGANVLTF

V gene: TRBV27
D gene: NA
J gene: TRBJ2-1
clone size: NA
CDR3 DNA: TGTGCCAGCCACCCCGCGGGCAGGGGTGAGAATGAGCAGTTCTTC
CDR3 protein: CASHPAGRGENEQFF

V gene: TRBV10-3
D gene: NA
J gene: TRBJ2-1
clone size: NA
CDR3 DNA: TGTGCCACCCTTGCGGGTAGTGCCAATGAGCAGTTCTTC
CDR3 protein: CATLAGSANEQFF

V gene: TRBV7-2
D gene: NA
J gene: TRBJ1-5
clone size: NA
CDR3 DNA: TGTGCCAGCAGCTCCATGAGCGGAGGGCCCCAGCATTTT
CDR3 protein: CASSSMSGGPQHF

V gene: TRBV4-3
D gene: NA
J gene: TRBJ1-6
clone size: NA
CDR3 DNA: TGCGCCAGCAGCCAAGAAGTAGCCCGGTCCTATAATTCACCCCTCCACTTT
CDR3 protein: CASSQEVARSYNSPLHF

V gene: TRBV15
D gene: NA
J gene: TRBJ2-2
clone size: NA
CDR3 DNA: TGTGCCACCAGCAGAGTAAACACCGGGGAGCTGTTTTTT
CDR3 protein: CATSRVNTGELFF

V gene: TRBV2
D gene: NA
J gene: TRBJ1-4
clone size: NA
CDR3 DNA: TGTGCCAGCACCTTACGGGACACCGCCGGGGAAAAACTGTTTTTT
CDR3 protein: CASTLRDTAGEKLFF

V gene: TRBV25-1
D gene: NA
J gene: TRBJ1-1
clone size: NA
CDR3 DNA: TGTGCCAGCAGTGAAGTGGGGCGAGACACTGAAGCTTTCTTT
CDR3 protein: CASSEVGRDTEAFF

V gene: TRBV28
D gene: NA
J gene: TRBJ1-2
clone size: NA
CDR3 DNA: TGTGCCAGCACGGCGGCCAACTATGGCTACACCTTC
CDR3 protein: CASTAANYGYTF

V gene: TRBV6-2/TRBV6-3
D gene: NA
J gene: TRBJ1-2
clone size: NA
CDR3 DNA: TGTGCCAGCAGTTACCCCCGGACAGTCGGAGGCTACACCTTC
CDR3 protein: CASSYPRTVGGYTF

V gene: TRBV18
D gene: TRBD1
J gene: TRBJ1-4
clone size: once
CDR3 DNA: TGTGCCAGCTCACTCACACCGGGACAGAAGAATGAAAAACTGTTTTTT
CDR3 protein: CASSLTPGQKNEKLFF

V gene: TRBV18
D gene: NA
J gene: TRBJ1-3
clone size: NA
CDR3 DNA: TGTGCCAGCTCACCCGCTACAGGGTCCCTCTCTGGAAACACCATATATTTT
CDR3 protein: CASSPATGSLSGNTIYF

V gene: TRBV14
D gene: NA
J gene: TRBJ2-5
clone size: NA
CDR3 DNA: TGTGCCAGTAGGAGACGGATACAAGAGACCCAGTACTTC
CDR3 protein: CASRRRIQETQYF

V gene: TRBV27
D gene: TRBD2
J gene: TRBJ2-7
clone size: NA
CDR3 DNA: TGTGCCAGCAGTATTAGCGGGGGGGCCAACGAGCAGTACTTC
CDR3 protein: CASSISGGANEQYF

V gene: TRBV6-5
D gene: NA
J gene: TRBJ2-7
clone size: NA
CDR3 DNA: TGTGCCAGCAGCTTGACGAGGGTCTACGAGCAGTACTTC
CDR3 protein: CASSLTRVYEQYF

V gene: TRBV21-1
D gene: NA
J gene: TRBJ1-6
clone size: once
CDR3 DNA: TGTGCCAGCAGCAAAGCTTCTTCCCTATCCGAGGGGGAAGTAGACTCCTATAATTCACCCCTCCACTTT
CDR3 protein: CASSKASSLSEGEVDSYNSPLHF

V gene: TRBV29-1
D gene: NA
J gene: TRBJ2-3
clone size: NA
CDR3 DNA: TGCAGCGTTTTTATGTTCACAGATACGCAGTATTTT
CDR3 protein: CSVFMFTDTQYF